These T cell receptor beta chains were read from a single sample in a study of cytomegalovirus exposure and HLA in healthy donors. Assay used: immunoSEQ multiplex PCR; TCRdb lists only in-frame clones, some missing. Its listing shows about 160,000 clones. The sample consisted of PBMCs. The receptors here all came from a woman aged 45-60 years in good health and CMV-seronegative. Each CDR3 is given with its conserved first and last residue.

j_call	v_call	cdr3_aa
TRBJ2-1	TRBV29-1	CSVVRDRGDNEQFF
TRBJ2-7	TRBV6-5	CASLKAGGSSYEQYF
TRBJ2-7	TRBV28	CASRAPVSSYEQYF
TRBJ2-1	TRBV4-1	CASSQGSRQGEQFF
TRBJ2-7	TRBV9	CASSVGQGLLYEQYF
TRBJ1-5	TRBV7-9	CASSRDRVGQPQHF
TRBJ2-2	TRBV11-1	CASSLPGQGMTGELFF
TRBJ1-1	TRBV2	CASVRQVTGTEAFF
TRBJ2-1	TRBV27	CASSLVSGPYNEQFF
TRBJ1-1	TRBV27	CASSDRGLNTEAFF
TRBJ2-2	TRBV5-1	CASRTYPRLAGETGELFF
TRBJ2-5	TRBV28	CASSLSDFQETQYF
TRBJ2-3	TRBV5-1	CASSFGQNTDTQYF
TRBJ1-2	TRBV5-1	CASSLDRGGYTF
TRBJ2-2	TRBV7-7	CASSPGTGVIGELFF
TRBJ1-1	TRBV27	CASRVGRWTEAFF
TRBJ1-2	TRBV11-1	CASSLQTGVRGYTF
TRBJ2-1	TRBV7-2	CASVKEAGVGNEQFF
TRBJ2-5	TRBV9	CASSVDAGVGTQYF
TRBJ2-7	TRBV7-9	CASRPVGLAFEQYF
TRBJ2-1	TRBV29-1	CSVEVSRRSSYNEQFF
TRBJ1-4	TRBV4-3	CASSQVNNNEKLFF
TRBJ1-2	TRBV7-2	CASSLVGGSGHGYTF